This T cell receptor (beta chain) emerged from a study of blood T cell repertoires in COVID-19. Study-level information: From the United States, Italy and Spain came samples of acute and convalescent COVID-19. The cDNA or gDNA used as material had been derived from T cells, B-cell-depleted T cells, or PBMCs.

This CDR3 is built from 13 residues. V was shortened by 3 bases and J by 6 bases, with 12 bases between the two germline ends. The V gene's germline CDR1 is SGHRS and CDR2 YFSETQ. In the source study's methods: Estimates of nucleated cell counts were drawn from the amplification of reference gene primers. TCRdb's copy holds only in-frame clones and misses some; the assay was immunoSEQ multiplex PCR. The DNA was the basis for D and trimming; V, J and clone size are from that table. The repertoire holds about 160,000 clones, with more than 75% as singletons. The receptor was isolated from a man aged 55 to 70 with active or convalescent COVID-19. The genes are TRBV5-1 and TRBJ1-1; D is possibly TRBD1 (5 bases). The sequenced sample was peripheral blood. Here the CDR3 DNA reads TGCGCCAGCAGCTGGGGGGGGTCCCCTGAAGCTTTCTTT. Amino acid sequence: CASSWGGSPEAFF.